This entry lists 18 T cell receptor beta chains sequenced from one sample in a study of blood T cell repertoires in COVID-19 (dated by TCRdb to the early 2020s). The library was prepared using the immunoSEQ multiplex PCR assay. TCRdb's version of the immuneACCESS table is confined to in-frame rearrangements and falls short of the full clone set. An unresolved V gene accounts for under half of the shortfall where checked; the remainder is of unknown origin. A total of about 170,000 clones appear in this sample, roughly 88% of them only once. The ten most abundant clones make up over 12% of the sample. Sample: PBMCs or T cells enriched from blood (not recorded which). The origin of the receptors is a man in his fifties or sixties who had recovered from COVID-19.

The chain recombines TRBV9 with TRBJ2-7; 8 bases align to TRBD1. The junction had 4 bases not matched to a gene; V was cut back by 0 bases and J by 2 bases. The CDR3 length is 15 residues. Per germline, CDR1 SGDLS and CDR2 YYNGEE. The CDR3 region has the DNA TGTGCCAGCAGCGTAGGACAGGGGCAGACCTACGAGCAGTACTTC. Translated, it gives CASSVGQGQTYEQYF.

The table lists this clone with a count of one. CDR3 sequence: CASSHGAGQGSNSPLHF. DNA for the CDR3: TGTGCCAGCAGCCACGGGGCGGGACAGGGGTCTAATTCACCCCTCCACTTT. This sequence joins TRBV4-2 and TRBJ1-6, with 10 bases that match TRBD1. The trim removed 3 bases at V and 6 bases at J, leaving 8 bases unmatched. This CDR3 is built from 17 residues. Looked up from germline, CDR1 is LGHNA and CDR2 is YNFKEQ.

V is TRBV5-1 and J is TRBJ1-4, with D perhaps TRBD1 (5 bases). Trimming removed 8 bases from V and 0 bases from J, with 14 bases in between. The germline CDR1 and CDR2 sequences are SGHRS and YFSETQ. The CDR3 consists of 15 residues. CDR3 protein: CASTVSGSTNEKLFF. Here the CDR3 DNA reads TGCGCCAGTACGGTCTCAGGGTCAACTAATGAAAAACTGTTTTTT.

This clone has a single count. V gene TRBV6-5 combines with J gene TRBJ1-5, with 9 bases identical to TRBD1. J lost 6 bases, V lost 6 bases, and 6 bases had no gene match. The CDR3 length is 14 residues. Germline V CDR1 and CDR2: MNHEY, SVGAGI. The CDR3 DNA reads as TGTGCCAGCAGAGGACAGGGGATATCTCAGCCCCAGCATTTT. This encodes CASRGQGISQPQHF.

This clone was picked up a small number of times. This chain connects TRBV30 to TRBJ1-2; tentatively, D is TRBD1 (5 bases). The CDR3 has 12 amino acids. The V gene lost 8 bases and the J gene lost 4 bases, with 14 bases spanning the gap. Per germline, CDR1 GTSNPN and CDR2 SVGIG (reference sequence). Written as DNA, the CDR3 is TGTGCCGGGCCCCGGGGGGGCTATGGCTACACCTTC. Its protein product is CAGPRGGYGYTF.

The chain couples TRBV7-9 to TRBJ1-1, with 7 bases lining up with TRBD1. Germline values: CDR1 SEHNR, CDR2 FQNEAQ (reference sequence). The V segment lost 2 bases and the J segment 5 bases; nucleotides outside the gene matches: 14. The CDR3 has 17 amino acids. The CDR3: CASSLFGRTGVGTEAFF. CDR3 coding DNA: TGTGCCAGCAGCTTATTCGGCAGAACAGGGGTAGGGACTGAAGCTTTCTTT.

The V gene is TRBV30, the J gene TRBJ1-4; D gene unclear. V lost 2 bases, J lost 8 bases, and 6 bases lay in between. This CDR3 contains 11 residues. Germline V lookup: CDR1 GTSNPN, CDR2 SVGIG (reference sequence). CDR3: CAWSTGEKLFF. DNA of the CDR3: TGTGCCTGGAGTACCGGGGAAAAACTGTTTTTT.

The rearrangement links TRBV2 to TRBJ1-1, with 7 bases identical to TRBD1. Trimming at V came to 7 bases and at J to 4 bases, leaving 6 bases not matched to a gene. The CDR3 runs to 13 residues. Germline CDR1 and CDR2: SNHLY and FYNNEI. The CDR3 loop is CASTLTGSTEAFF. DNA for the CDR3: TGTGCCAGCACCTTGACAGGGTCCACTGAAGCTTTCTTT.

The V call is TRBV4-2, the J call TRBJ2-7, with D possibly matching TRBD1 (5 bases). The CDR3 consists of 13 residues. Trimming shortened V by 1 base and J by 7 bases, and 11 bases separated the two germline ends. The germline gives CDR1 LGHNA, CDR2 YNFKEQ. In DNA form, the CDR3 reads TGTGCCAGCAGCCAAGGGACAAGCCGTGAGCAGTACTTC. Residues: CASSQGTSREQYF.

This chain uses TRBV11-2 with TRBJ1-2; D unclear. Germline CDR1 is SGHAT and CDR2 is FQNNGV. V was clipped by 5 bases and J by 2 bases, with 6 bases between them. The CDR3 runs 12 residues. CDR3 nucleotides: TGTGCCAGCAGCCTCTTAAACTATGGCTACACCTTC. Protein product: CASSLLNYGYTF.

This sequence joins TRBV2 and TRBJ1-1; D is ambiguous. This CDR3 comprises 13 residues. Germline V gives CDR1 SNHLY, CDR2 FYNNEI. The V end was cut by 1 base, the J end by 1 base, with 4 bases between. This CDR3 reads CASSEVRNTEAFF. The CDR3, as DNA: TGTGCCAGCAGTGAAGTTCGGAACACTGAAGCTTTCTTT.

The chain couples TRBV6-5 to TRBJ2-5; 9 nucleotides align to TRBD1. With V trimmed by 0 bases and J by 3 bases, 2 bases remained unmatched. This CDR3 has 15 amino acids. Germline CDR1 reads MNHEY; CDR2 reads SVGAGI. The CDR3 DNA is TGTGCCAGCAGTTACTCGACAGGGGGTGAAGAGACCCAGTACTTC. It is translated as CASSYSTGGEETQYF.

V is TRBV10-3 and J is TRBJ2-7; 7 bases match TRBD1. The CDR3 consists of 15 residues. Germline V gene data show CDR1 as ENHRY and CDR2 as SYGVKD. Trimming cost V 2 bases and J 2 bases; bases outside gene matches: 6. CDR3 residues: CAISEKTGLPYEQYF. The DNA of the CDR3 is TGTGCCATCAGTGAGAAGACAGGGCTCCCCTACGAGCAGTACTTC.

V is TRBV4-2 and J is TRBJ1-6; possible D gene TRBD1, 6 bases. The length of the CDR3 is 18 residues. The ends were cut back, 0 bases at V and 0 bases at J, with 12 bases in the middle. Germline CDR1 LGHNA, CDR2 YNFKEQ. CDR3 sequence (DNA): TGTGCCAGCAGCCAAGATACAGGGAGGGCCTCCTATAATTCACCCCTCCACTTT. This translates into CASSQDTGRASYNSPLHF.

This chain joins TRBV5-6 and TRBJ1-5; 11 bases line up with TRBD1. Germline assignment: CDR1 SGHDT and CDR2 YYEEEE. The length of the CDR3 is 15 residues. Losses at the gene ends were 6 bases for V and 5 bases for J; bases not matched to a gene: 7. CDR3 DNA sequence: TGTGCCAGCAACGGAGGGACAGGGGGACATCAGCCCCAGCATTTT. It encodes CASNGGTGGHQPQHF. The full variable domain, completed using reference TRBV5-6 and TRBJ1-5, is DAGVTQSPTHLIKTRGQQVTLRCSPKSGHDTVSWYQQALGQGPQFIFQYYEEEERQRGNFPDRFSGHQFPNYSSELNVNALLLGDSALYLCASNGGTGGHQPQHFGDGTRLSIL.

This rearrangement joins TRBV5-4 to TRBJ1-1; possible D gene TRBD1, 6 bases. CDR1 is SGHNT, CDR2 YYREEE, per germline (reference sequence). The CDR3 spans 14 residues. The V and J ends lost 4 bases and 4 bases respectively, with 14 bases between them. CDR3 sequence (DNA): TGTGCCAGCAGCCCCCGACAGGTCGTCACTGAAGCTTTCTTT. Translating gives CASSPRQVVTEAFF. The variable domain in full, with the rest retrieved from reference TRBV5-4 and TRBJ1-1, is ETGVTQSPTHLIKTRGQQVTLRCSSQSGHNTVSWYQQALGQGPQFIFQYYREEENGRGNFPPRFSGLQFPNYSSELNVNALELDDSALYLCASSPRQVVTEAFFGQGTRLTVV.

The V call is TRBV6-5, the J call TRBJ1-1; D is perhaps TRBD1 (6 bases). The CDR3 covers 11 residues. The V end was cut by 8 bases, the J end by 5 bases, with 9 bases between. Per germline, CDR1 MNHEY and CDR2 SVGAGI. Here the CDR3 reads CASGQTTEAFF. For the CDR3, the DNA is TGTGCCAGCGGACAGACAACTGAAGCTTTCTTT.

The chain couples TRBV7-8 to TRBJ2-2, with 10 positions matching TRBD1. V gave up 5 bases and J gave up 5 bases; unmatched junction bases: 2. From germline, CDR1 is SGHVS and CDR2 FQNEAQ. This CDR3 comprises 14 residues. The CDR3 protein is CASSMGQGTGELFF. In DNA, the CDR3 is TGTGCCAGCAGCATGGGACAGGGGACCGGGGAGCTGTTTTTT.